The 31 T cell receptor beta chains below come from one sample, sequenced in a study of cytomegalovirus exposure and HLA in healthy donors. Amplification used 60 Vbeta primers and 13 Jbeta primers. The table came from immunoSEQ multiplex PCR; TCRdb's copy has only in-frame clones and leaves some out. The data contain about 130,000 clones, about three quarters of them seen just once; the ten biggest clones take up 2.6%. The sample consisted of PBMCs. The source of these receptors is a woman aged 60-75 years in good health and CMV-seropositive.

The genes are TRBV20-1 and TRBJ2-5; D not resolved. V dropped 5 bases and J dropped 9 bases, with 10 bases sitting between them. CDR1 DFQATT and CDR2 SNEGSKA come from the germline V gene (reference sequence). This CDR3 has 10 amino acids. This CDR3 is CSAPRSAQYF. DNA for the CDR3: TGCAGTGCTCCGAGGTCGGCCCAGTACTTC.

The gene calls are TRBV29-1 and TRBJ1-2, with D unresolved. Trimming removed 4 bases from V and 7 bases from J, with 7 bases in between. This CDR3 has 10 residues. CDR1 and CDR2 from the germline V gene are SQVTM and ANQGSEA. CDR3 protein: CSVGAGGYTF. As DNA, the CDR3 is TGCAGCGTTGGGGCGGGTGGCTACACCTTC.

This clone was found once. This chain joins TRBV9 and TRBJ2-3; D is possibly TRBD1 (6 bases). The CDR3 has 17 residues. The germline gives CDR1 SGDLS, CDR2 YYNGEE. Trimming cost V 4 bases and J 4 bases, with 22 bases left between them. CDR3 nucleotides: TGTGCCAGCAGCTCTTCGACAGGCGGTGGTTCTTCAGATACGCAGTATTTT. It yields the protein CASSSSTGGGSSDTQYF. Based on the CDR3 plus reference TRBV9 and TRBJ2-3, the full variable domain is DSGVTQTPKHLITATGQRVTLRCSPRSGDLSVYWYQQSLDQGLQFLIQYYNGEERAKGNILERFSAQQFPDLHSELNLSSLELGDSALYFCASSSSTGGGSSDTQYFGPGTRLTVL.

This clone has a handful of counts. This sequence joins TRBV2 and TRBJ2-1; TRBD2 aligns across 8 bases. Unmatched junction bases numbered 7, after V lost 6 bases and J lost 3 bases. CDR3 length equals 15 residues. Germline loops: CDR1 SNHLY, CDR2 FYNNEI. In DNA, the CDR3 is TGTGCCAGCAGGGGCCATACTAGCGGCTACAATGAGCAGTTCTTC. Translating gives CASRGHTSGYNEQFF.

This clone was seen once. This chain links TRBV11-2 with TRBJ1-2; 8 nucleotides agree with TRBD1. Germline V gives CDR1 SGHAT, CDR2 FQNNGV. The CDR3 runs to 13 residues. V gave up 1 base and J gave up 8 bases; unmatched junction bases: 3. The CDR3, as DNA: TGTGCCAGCAGCTTAGTACAGGGGGGCGGCTACACCTTC. Amino acids: CASSLVQGGGYTF.

V usage is TRBV4-1 and J usage is TRBJ2-7; the D gene is possibly TRBD2 (6 bases). The CDR3 is 16 residues long. Germline V gene sequence: CDR1 MGHRA, CDR2 YSYEKL. V was cut by 2 bases and J by 7 bases, with 21 bases left in between. The CDR3 loop reads CASSQPRRARTWEQYF. The CDR3 bases are TGCGCCAGCAGCCAACCGCGGAGGGCCCGTACGTGGGAGCAGTACTTC.

The CDR3 loop reads CASSQGSLAGDTQYF. CDR3 DNA sequence: TGCGCCAGCAGCCAAGGGTCACTAGCGGGAGATACGCAGTATTTT. The rearrangement uses TRBV4-1 and TRBJ2-3, with 9 nucleotides matching TRBD2. In germline, CDR1 is MGHRA, CDR2 YSYEKL. V was pared by 1 base and J by 5 bases, with 4 bases of the junction left unmatched. The CDR3 is made up of 15 amino acids.

In this sample, this clone turned up once. The chain is built from TRBV28 and TRBJ1-5; 10 nucleotides match TRBD1. Germline V gene lookup returns CDR1 MDHEN and CDR2 SYDVKM. J was trimmed by 5 bases and V by 6 bases; bases with no gene match: 4. The CDR3 covers 14 residues. CDR3 DNA sequence: TGTGCCAGCAGATTGGACAGGGGGTATCAGCCCCAGCATTTT. It specifies CASRLDRGYQPQHF. The full variable domain, completed using reference TRBV28 and TRBJ1-5, is DVKVTQSSRYLVKRTGEKVFLECVQDMDHENMFWYRQDPGLGLRLIYFSYDVKMKEKGDIPEGYSVSREKKERFSLILESASTNQTSMYLCASRLDRGYQPQHFGDGTRLSIL.

This sequence joins TRBV27 and TRBJ2-7; 7 nucleotides line up with TRBD1. CDR1 MNHEY and CDR2 SMNVEV come from the germline V gene (reference sequence). The CDR3 runs to 15 residues. The trim removed 8 bases at V and 1 base at J, leaving 11 bases unmatched. The CDR3 is CASSPQGQGSYEQYF. The CDR3 nucleotides are TGTGCCAGCTCCCCACAGGGGCAGGGGTCCTACGAGCAGTACTTC.

The V and J genes are TRBV5-1 and TRBJ2-7; a possible D gene is TRBD2 (6 bases). The CDR3 has 13 amino acids. Trimming took off 4 bases at V and 3 bases at J, with 11 bases between the two ends. Germline V gene data show CDR1 as SGHRS and CDR2 as YFSETQ. The CDR3 sequence: CASSRDLRYEQYF. The CDR3 DNA sequence: TGCGCCAGCAGCAGGGACTTGCGCTACGAGCAGTACTTC.

The rearrangement uses TRBV7-9 and TRBJ2-7, with D maybe TRBD1 (5 bases). Germline CDR1 is SEHNR and CDR2 is FQNEAQ (reference sequence). The CDR3 is made up of 13 amino acids. With 10 bases removed from V and 4 bases from J, the gap between germline ends came to 17 bases. CDR3 region: CAKSQGANYEQYF. The DNA for the CDR3 is TGTGCCAAATCTCAGGGTGCTAATTACGAGCAGTACTTC.

The rearrangement links TRBV11-2 to TRBJ1-6; unclear D gene. Trimming cost V 6 bases and J 10 bases, with 16 bases left between them. Germline V CDR1 and CDR2: SGHAT, FQNNGV. This CDR3 spans 14 amino acids. This CDR3 is CASSPQTGRSPLHF. DNA of the CDR3: TGTGCCAGCAGTCCCCAGACTGGTCGATCACCCCTCCACTTT. Together with reference TRBV11-2 and TRBJ1-6, the CDR3 gives the full variable domain: EAGVAQSPRYKIIEKRQSVAFWCNPISGHATLYWYQQILGQGPKLLIQFQNNGVVDDSQLPKDRFSAERLKGVDSTLKIQPAKLEDSAVYLCASSPQTGRSPLHFGNGTRLTVT.

The genes are TRBV15 and TRBJ1-4; D not certain. The CDR3 covers 14 residues. From germline, CDR1 is LNHNV and CDR2 YYDKDF (reference sequence). Trimming took 4 bases from V and 5 from J, leaving 11 bases between them. The CDR3 nucleotides are TGTGCCACCAGCACGACGAGCGGGAATGAAAAACTGTTTTTT. Translating it yields CATSTTSGNEKLFF.

The V call is TRBV6-5, the J call TRBJ2-1; 8 bases align to TRBD2. This CDR3 region has 14 residues. The ends lost 9 bases at V and 2 bases at J; junction bases unmatched: 6. From germline, CDR1 is MNHEY and CDR2 SVGAGI. CDR3 coding DNA: TGTGCCAGTGCGGGACTAGGGGCCTACAATGAGCAGTTCTTC. It translates to CASAGLGAYNEQFF.

The CDR3 here is CASSYGLAGALNIQYF. For the CDR3, the DNA is TGTGCCAGCAGTTATGGACTAGCGGGGGCCCTCAACATTCAGTACTTC. J is TRBJ2-4 and V is TRBV6-5; 13 bases line up with TRBD2. The CDR3 loop spans 16 amino acids. After removal of 3 bases from V and 7 bases from J, the junction contained 6 bases not matched to a gene. Germline assignment: CDR1 MNHEY and CDR2 SVGAGI.

This chain joins TRBV5-1 and TRBJ1-2, with D tentatively TRBD1 (5 bases). The CDR3 has 16 residues. Deletions cut 3 bases from V and 5 bases from J, with 20 bases between. In germline, CDR1 is SGHRS, CDR2 YFSETQ. CDR3 protein: CASSSVDSTITYGYTF. The CDR3 bases are TGCGCCAGCAGCTCGGTTGACAGCACCATAACGTATGGCTACACCTTC.

Details on this clone: Other DNA sequences in the same sample also yield this CDR3. This sequence joins TRBV7-9 and TRBJ1-5; D is unclear. The CDR3 spans 14 residues. Deletions cut 3 bases from V and 3 bases from J, with 9 bases between. Germline CDR1 reads SEHNR; CDR2 reads FQNEAQ (reference sequence). The DNA for the CDR3 is TGTGCCAGCAGCTTGGAGGGCGACAATCAGCCCCAGCATTTT. As protein: CASSLEGDNQPQHF.

This chain connects TRBV6-5 to TRBJ2-2; 11 nucleotides match TRBD2. Unmatched junction bases numbered 9, after V lost 8 bases and J lost 7 bases. This CDR3 spans 15 amino acids. CDR1 and CDR2 (germline): MNHEY, SVGAGI. CDR3 sequence reads: CASRGLSGGVGELFF. In DNA form, the CDR3 reads TGTGCCAGCCGAGGACTTAGCGGGGGGGTCGGGGAGCTGTTTTTT.

This clone was found a few times. The genes are TRBV5-4 and TRBJ2-1; 16 bases line up with TRBD2. Trimming at V came to 4 bases and at J to 8 bases, leaving 6 bases not matched to a gene. This CDR3 spans 16 amino acids. CDR1 and CDR2 (germline): SGHNT, YYREEE (reference sequence). The CDR3 DNA follows: TGTGCCAGCAGCACGGGACTAGCGGGGGGGCGTGATGAGCAGTTCTTC. The encoded protein is CASSTGLAGGRDEQFF.

The gene calls are TRBV9 and TRBJ2-5, with TRBD2 matching over 9 bases. Germline CDR1 and CDR2: SGDLS and YYNGEE. This CDR3 contains 16 residues. The V gene end was trimmed by 1 base and the J gene end by 5 bases; junction bases not matched to a gene: 9. CDR3: CASSVTKRGARETQYF. The CDR3 DNA reads TGTGCCAGCAGCGTAACTAAGCGGGGGGCGCGGGAGACCCAGTACTTC.

The rearrangement uses TRBV5-3 and TRBJ1-1, with TRBD1 as a possible D gene (5 bases). TRBV5-3 is sorted into the ORF group, with uncertain function. The CDR3 covers 13 residues. Trimming cost V 0 bases and J 8 bases, with 11 bases left between them. The CDR3 here is CARSLAGPPEAFF. The DNA for the CDR3 is TGTGCCAGAAGCTTGGCAGGGCCGCCCGAAGCTTTCTTT.

The chain has TRBV6-1 and TRBJ1-2; 7 nucleotides match TRBD1. J lost 5 bases, V lost 2 bases, and 5 bases had no gene match. CDR1 and CDR2 (germline): MNHNS, SASEGT. The CDR3 extends over 14 amino acids. The CDR3 nucleotides are TGTGCCAGCAGTGAACAGGGGGTCGTTTATGGCTACACCTTC. This gives the protein CASSEQGVVYGYTF.

The rearrangement uses TRBV21-1 and TRBJ1-5. TRBV21-1 is deemed a pseudogene. The CDR3 loop spans 18 amino acids. The CDR3 region is CASSVRLLSGGINQPQHF. The CDR3 nucleotides are TGTGCCAGCAGCGTAAGACTCCTTTCGGGGGGGATCAATCAGCCCCAGCATTTT.

The chain uses TRBV9 and TRBJ2-2, with TRBD2 matching 8 bases. Germline V gives CDR1 SGDLS, CDR2 YYNGEE. The CDR3 has 19 amino acids. V was clipped by 0 bases and J by 0 bases; unmatched bases: 10. CDR3 sequence (DNA): TGTGCCAGCAGCGTAGAGCTGGGTGATAGCGGGGCGAACACCGGGGAGCTGTTTTTT. It specifies CASSVELGDSGANTGELFF.

The genes are TRBV4-2 and TRBJ2-4; TRBD1 is a possible D gene (6 bases). V dropped 0 bases and J dropped 8 bases, with 11 bases sitting between them. CDR3 length: 14 amino acids. Germline V CDR1 and CDR2: LGHNA, YNFKEQ. The CDR3 spells CASSQDGGSYIQYF. The CDR3 DNA reads as TGTGCCAGCAGCCAAGATGGGGGCTCGTACATTCAGTACTTC.

The chain has TRBV6-5 and TRBJ2-3; D is unclear. V was cut by 4 bases and J by 2 bases, with 10 bases left in between. CDR3 length: 14 amino acids. Germline V gene lookup returns CDR1 MNHEY and CDR2 SVGAGI. In DNA form, the CDR3 reads TGTGCCAGCAGTTTAAGGAGCCTCACAGATACGCAGTATTTT. Translating it yields CASSLRSLTDTQYF.

The chain has TRBV5-4 and TRBJ1-3; D is undetermined. The CDR3 has 15 amino acids. CDR1 and CDR2 (germline): SGHNT, YYREEE (reference sequence). The V end lost 5 bases, the J end lost 0 bases, and 12 bases lay between the germline ends. In DNA form, the CDR3 reads TGTGCCAGCAGTTACGACTCCCTCTCTGGAAACACCATATATTTT. The encoded protein is CASSYDSLSGNTIYF.

The genes are TRBV6-1 and TRBJ2-5; 7 nucleotides line up with TRBD2. The CDR3 sequence is 15 residues long. V was clipped by 1 base and J by 6 bases; unmatched bases: 8. Germline CDR1 MNHNS, CDR2 SASEGT. The CDR3 spells CASSEERTSEKTQYF. CDR3 nucleotides: TGTGCCAGCAGTGAAGAGCGGACTAGTGAGAAGACCCAGTACTTC.

V is TRBV13 and J is TRBJ2-7; a possible D gene is TRBD2 (6 bases). The CDR3 sequence is 14 residues long. Germline V gene sequence: CDR1 PRHDT, CDR2 FYEKMQ (reference sequence). The V and J ends lost 5 bases and 0 bases respectively, with 11 bases between them. CDR3 sequence: CASSHGTSSYEQYF. The CDR3 region has the DNA TGTGCCAGCAGCCACGGGACTTCCTCCTACGAGCAGTACTTC. The whole variable domain, filled in from reference TRBV13 and TRBJ2-7, reads AAGVIQSPRHLIKEKRETATLKCYPIPRHDTVYWYQQGPGQDPQFLISFYEKMQSDKGSIPDRFSAQQFSDYHSELNMSSLELGDSALYFCASSHGTSSYEQYFGPGTRLTVT.

The chain carries TRBV28 and TRBJ1-3, with unresolved D. The CDR3 has 16 amino acids. CDR1 is MDHEN, CDR2 SYDVKM, per germline. The germline V and J ends were trimmed by 6 bases and 0 bases, with 15 bases remaining between them. CDR3 loop: CASSPIENNSGNTIYF. As DNA, the CDR3 is TGTGCCAGCAGCCCTATAGAAAATAACTCTGGAAACACCATATATTTT.

This clone showed up just a few times. The chain uses TRBV7-8 and TRBJ2-1; TRBD2 matches at 7 bases. The CDR3 runs 15 residues. V lost 5 bases to trimming and J lost 0 bases; unmatched junction nucleotides: 4. CDR1 and CDR2 from the germline V gene are SGHVS and FQNEAQ. The CDR3 nucleotides are TGTGCCAGCAGCAAAGCGGGGAGCTCCTACAATGAGCAGTTCTTC. It translates to CASSKAGSSYNEQFF. The variable domain in full, completed from reference TRBV7-8 and TRBJ2-1, reads GAGVSQSPRYKVAKRGQDVALRCDPISGHVSLFWYQQALGQGPEFLTYFQNEAQLDKSGLPSDRFFAERPEGSVSTLKIQRTQQEDSAVYLCASSKAGSSYNEQFFGPGTRLTVL.